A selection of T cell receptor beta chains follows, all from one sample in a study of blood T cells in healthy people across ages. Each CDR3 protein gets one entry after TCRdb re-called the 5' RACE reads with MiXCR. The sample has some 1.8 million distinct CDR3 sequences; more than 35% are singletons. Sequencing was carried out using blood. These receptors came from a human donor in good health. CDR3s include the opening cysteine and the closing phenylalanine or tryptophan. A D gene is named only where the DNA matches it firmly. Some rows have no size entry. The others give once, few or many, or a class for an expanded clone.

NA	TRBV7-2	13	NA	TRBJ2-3	TGTGCCAGCAGCTCCGATCCAGGGGTTACGCAGTATTTT	CASSSDPGVTQYF
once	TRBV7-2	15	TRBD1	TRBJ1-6	TGTGCCAGCAGCTCACGGACAGGGGACGTGTCACCCCTCCACTTT	CASSSRTGDVSPLHF
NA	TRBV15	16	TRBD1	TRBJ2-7	TGTGCCACCAGCAGAGATGGGGAAGGGGGCCGTTATGAGCAGTACTTC	CATSRDGEGGRYEQYF
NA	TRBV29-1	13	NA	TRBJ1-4	TGCAGCGGTGGCGCGGACATGAATGAAAAACTGTTTTTT	CSGGADMNEKLFF
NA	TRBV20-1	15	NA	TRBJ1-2	TGCAGTGCTAGAGATTTCATGGACAGTCTCTATGGCTACACCTTC	CSARDFMDSLYGYTF
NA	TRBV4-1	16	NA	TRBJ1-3	TGCGCCAGCAGCCAAGAACGGGGAGGAGGTGGAAACACCATATATTTT	CASSQERGGGGNTIYF
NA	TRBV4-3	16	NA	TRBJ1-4	TGCGCCAGCAGCCAAGATCCGGACGCAACTAGTGAAAAACTGTTTTTT	CASSQDPDATSEKLFF
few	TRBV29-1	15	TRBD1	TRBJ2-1	TGCAGCGTTGAAGGGGGGGACAGGGGCTACAATGAGCAGTTCTTC	CSVEGGDRGYNEQFF
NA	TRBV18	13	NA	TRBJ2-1	TGTGCCAGCTCGCCGGCGGTTAGGAATGAGCAGTTCTTC	CASSPAVRNEQFF
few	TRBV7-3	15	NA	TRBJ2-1	TGTGCCAGCAGCTTAGGGGCGGTATCCTACAATGAGCAGTTCTTC	CASSLGAVSYNEQFF
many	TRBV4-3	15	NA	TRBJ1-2	TGCGCCAGCAGCCAAGCCCAGGGTGGTGGTTATGGCTACACCTTC	CASSQAQGGGYGYTF
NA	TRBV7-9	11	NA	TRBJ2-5	TGTGCCAGCAGCTTAGAGCCAGGCCAGTACTTC	CASSLEPGQYF
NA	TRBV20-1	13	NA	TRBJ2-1	TGCAGTGCTAGAGATCCGGGAACCGATGAGCAGTTCTTC	CSARDPGTDEQFF
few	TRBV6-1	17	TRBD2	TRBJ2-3	TGTGCCAGCAGTGAACAGGCCTATGCGGGGGGGCACGATACGCAGTATTTT	CASSEQAYAGGHDTQYF
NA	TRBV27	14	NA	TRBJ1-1	TGTGCCAGCAGTCCCCGGGACGTCACCTCTGAAGCTTTCTTT	CASSPRDVTSEAFF
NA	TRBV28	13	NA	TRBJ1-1	TGTGCCAGCGGGCCTACTTGGGGCGCTGAAGCTTTCTTT	CASGPTWGAEAFF
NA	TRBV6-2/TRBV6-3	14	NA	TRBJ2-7	TGTGCCAGCAGTTATGTAAACATCCCCTACGAGCAGTACTTC	CASSYVNIPYEQYF